This TCR beta chain comes out of a study of T cell responses to AZD1222 COVID-19 vaccine. The data were produced by immunoSEQ multiplex PCR, yet TCRdb's version contains in-frame clones alone and is incomplete. The sample includes roughly 160,000 clones, 87% of them seen just once. This CDR3 region has 11 residues. Trimming shortened V by 3 bases and J by 5 bases, and 2 bases separated the two germline ends. CDR1 is LGHNT and CDR2 is FRNRAP in the germline V gene. The origin of this receptor is an adult who received the AZD1222 COVID-19 vaccine. The sequencing here drew on peripheral blood, taken 28 days after the second AZD1222 dose. The genes are TRBV12-5 and TRBJ2-1, with unresolved D. CDR3 sequence reads: CASGLNNEQFF. Here the CDR3 DNA reads TGTGCTAGTGGTTTAAACAATGAGCAGTTCTTC.